This T cell receptor (beta chain) was sequenced for a study of Tregs in tolerant kidney transplant recipients (dated by TCRdb to 2018 to 2020). Notes on the research overall: Before combined kidney and bone marrow transplantation, this study identified donor-specific regulatory T cells using TCRbeta sequencing and then followed those same cells after transplant. TCRbeta repertoire sequencing was used in 3 healthy controls to compare several methods for expanding Tregs specific for an allogeneic donor.

For TCRbeta CDR3 sequencing, genomic DNA from the sorted cells was extracted using the QIAGEN DNeasy Blood and Tissue Kit. High-throughput TCRbeta CDR3 sequencing, including PCR amplification with bias correction and internal controls, was performed commercially through immunoSEQ. In the source study's methods: Unique productive TCRbeta sequences were defined by CDR3 nucleotide sequence when primers matched and otherwise by CDR3 amino acid sequence together with Vbeta and Jbeta genes. As a correction for sorting error, sequences shared between sorted populations at a frequency ratio of 2:1 or less were discarded, and the remaining shared sequences were assigned to the higher population. Donor-reactive sequences were defined as at least 5-fold expanded in CFSE-low cells versus unstimulated cells, with frequency of at least 0.01% in CFSE-low cells. Repertoire divergence was quantified by Jensen-Shannon divergence using the top 100 TCRbeta sequences ranked by frequency. When a sample had multiple sequencing runs, each run was corrected for sorting error separately and the runs were then pooled. As stored in TCRdb, this immuneACCESS dataset retains in-frame rearrangements with V and J assigned. A fraction of the clones does not appear; measured against another copy, unresolved V genes explain less than half of the discrepancy, and the remainder lacks a known reason. D and trimming come from the DNA, and the V and J calls and clone size come from that table. Recorded for this sample are around 230,000 clones; 65% to 85% of them occurred a single time. 0.5% to 0.65% of the sample is in the top ten clones.

Including cysteine and phenylalanine, the CDR3 has 14 amino acids. The sequence is cut down to CDR3 DNA, 42 bases in frame from base 1. The trim is 2 bases for V and 0 bases for J, with a gap of 9 bases between the germline ends. The germline V gene specifies SGHRS as CDR1 and YFSETQ as CDR2. Results and caveats for the whole study, not just this receptor: Expanding Tregs with activated donor B cells appeared to identify the most biologically relevant and donor-specific TCRbeta repertoire. The study was limited by small patient numbers, and the findings need validation in larger populations and under other immunosuppression protocols. Biological reproducibility was not directly addressed, though technical replication error appeared minimal.

To note about this clone: Its antigen remains unidentified. No per-base quality is available; no much larger clone lies one base away. The sample holds other DNA sequences that translate to the same CDR3.

Unstimulated Tregs (CD4+CD25+CD127-), CD4+ non-Tregs (CD4+CD25-), CD4 and CD8 cells were FACS-sorted from thawed PBMCs. Healthy control blood was obtained either as purchased buffy coats or from healthy volunteers. Healthy control blood was processed by Ficoll density gradient to PBMCs and cryopreserved; patient PBMCs were collected before and after transplant. Sample: CD4+ T cells from blood. This clonotype was sampled from a human donor in good health. The rearranged segments are TRBV5-1 and TRBJ2-7; the D gene could be either TRBD1 or TRBD2, each agreeing at 6 bases. CDR3 region: CASSFGGPSYEQYF. The DNA is as follows: TGCGCCAGCAGCTTCGGGGGCCCCTCCTACGAGCAGTACTTC.